This T cell receptor (beta chain) stems from a study of shared clonotypes between healthy human individuals. As concerns this clone: What it recognizes is unknown.

The material for each subset, its genomic DNA, was split evenly across several immunoSEQ plates. Assay: immunoSEQ multiplex PCR; the TCRdb copy retains only in-frame clones and omits some. The sample includes about 2.4 million clones, approximately 93% of them seen just once. This CDR3 contains 14 residues. Germline CDR1 is LNHDA and CDR2 is SQIVND (reference sequence). V shed 5 bases and J 4 bases; nucleotides not matched to a gene: 5. Notes on the study in general: Genetic and exposure-history diversity was limited by the few donors.

This receptor was taken from a young man in good health. Some clones in this sample may be carry-over from other donors' samples. V gene TRBV19 combines with J gene TRBJ1-2; 9 bases match TRBD1. Sequenced material: naive CD4+ T cells from PBMCs. Subset described: CD45RA+ positively selected. CDR3 bases: TGTGCCAGTAGTTGGGACAGGGACTCCTATGGCTACACCTTC. This translates into CASSWDRDSYGYTF. The complete variable domain, with remaining parts taken from reference TRBV19 and TRBJ1-2, reads DGGITQSPKYLFRKEGQNVTLSCEQNLNHDAMYWYRQDPGQGLRLIYYSQIVNDFQKGDIAEGYSVSREKKESFPLTVTSAQKNPTAFYLCASSWDRDSYGYTFGSGTRLTVV.